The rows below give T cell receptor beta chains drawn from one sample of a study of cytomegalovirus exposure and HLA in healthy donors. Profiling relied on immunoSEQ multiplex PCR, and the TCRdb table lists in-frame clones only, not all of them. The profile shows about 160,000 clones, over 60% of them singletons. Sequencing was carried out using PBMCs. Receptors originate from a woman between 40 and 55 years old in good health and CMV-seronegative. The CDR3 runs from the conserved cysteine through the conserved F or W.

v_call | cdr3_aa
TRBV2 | CATPGRGGYGYTF
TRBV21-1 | CASSNRANTEAFF
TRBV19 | CATARAGNYGYTF
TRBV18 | CASSPLRGGNTEAFF
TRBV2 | CASSPGTAFGYTF
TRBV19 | CASALRGNQPQHF
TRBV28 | CASSFSNLLSSYNEQFF
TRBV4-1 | CASSPQKTGLRSLDEQYF
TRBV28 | CATRGNSYEQYF
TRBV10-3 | CAISEKGTGKETQYF
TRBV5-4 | CASSASQGNYGYTF
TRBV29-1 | CSVLTGKNTEAFF
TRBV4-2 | CASSTGGSGNTIYF
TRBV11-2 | CASSASTGDGNEQYF
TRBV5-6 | CASSRGMLNTEAFF
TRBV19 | CASSQGPNPYRVYAVHEQFF
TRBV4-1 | CASSQRLAGGQETQYF